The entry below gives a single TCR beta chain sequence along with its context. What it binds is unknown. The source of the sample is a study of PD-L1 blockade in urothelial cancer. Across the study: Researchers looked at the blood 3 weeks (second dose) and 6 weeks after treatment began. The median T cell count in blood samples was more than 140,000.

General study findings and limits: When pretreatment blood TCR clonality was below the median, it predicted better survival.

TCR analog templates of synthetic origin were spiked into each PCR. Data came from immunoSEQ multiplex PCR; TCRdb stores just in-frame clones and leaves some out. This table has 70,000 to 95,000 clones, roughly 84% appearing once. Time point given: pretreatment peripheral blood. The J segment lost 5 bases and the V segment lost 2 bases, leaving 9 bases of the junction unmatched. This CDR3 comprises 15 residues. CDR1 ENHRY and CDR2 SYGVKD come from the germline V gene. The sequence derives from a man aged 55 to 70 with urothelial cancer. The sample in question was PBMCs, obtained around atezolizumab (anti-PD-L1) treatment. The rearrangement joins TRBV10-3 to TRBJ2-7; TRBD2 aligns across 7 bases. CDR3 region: CAISEPPGGNHEQYF. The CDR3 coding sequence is TGTGCCATCAGTGAGCCGCCGGGGGGAAACCACGAGCAGTACTTC.